Detailed here is one TCR beta chain. Its antigen is undetermined. The CDR3 covers 20 residues. The J segment lost 7 bases and the V segment lost 1 base, leaving 15 bases of the junction unmatched. The germline V gene has CDR1 WNHNN and CDR2 SYGVQD (reference sequence). The data belong to a study of cytomegalovirus exposure and HLA in healthy donors. Study-level information: The same platform was used for the 120 or so validation repertoires as for the 666 first-cohort repertoires, as reported in a later analysis.

Data came from immunoSEQ multiplex PCR; TCRdb stores just in-frame clones and leaves some out. The sample shows 140,000 or so clones, roughly nine tenths of them seen only once. Study observations and caveats: Testing in vitro showed three CMV-associated chains specific for CMV antigens. Subsequent analysis found a tendency for first-cohort TCR clusters to co-occur within the 100 to 150 validation repertoires.

The sample consisted of PBMCs. J is TRBJ2-1 and V is TRBV10-1; 14 nucleotides align to TRBD2. The clonotype comes from a young man in good health and CMV-seronegative. CDR3 nucleotides: TGCGCCAGCAGTGAGTTCCCGGCGACTAGCGGGAGGGCCCTCGGAAATGAGCAGTTCTTC. As protein: CASSEFPATSGRALGNEQFF.